This entry concerns a single T cell receptor beta chain. Its antigen is as yet unknown. The entry originates in a study of T cell responses to AZD1222 COVID-19 vaccine. Study results and limitations: Two AZD1222 doses significantly raised spike-specific TCR breadth and depth over controls. Repertoires were sampled only after the peak T cell response.

V lost 1 base to trimming and J lost 0 bases, with 22 bases between them. The germline gives CDR1 MNHNS, CDR2 SASEGT. This CDR3 region has 20 residues. The repertoire was sequenced with immunoSEQ multiplex PCR; TCRdb's copy has only in-frame clones and lacks some. This sample yields more than 90,000 clones, of which about 82% are seen a single time; about 1.5% belongs to the top ten. V usage is TRBV6-1 and J usage is TRBJ2-4; a weak D match, TRBD2 (5 bases). The sequences come from peripheral blood, collected on day 0 of AZD1222 vaccination. This clonotype was obtained from an adult in good health. CDR3: CASSEEESSWSVLAKNIQYF. In DNA, the CDR3 is TGTGCCAGCAGTGAAGAGGAGTCTAGCTGGTCGGTACTAGCCAAAAACATTCAGTACTTC.